A single TCR beta chain is shown here with its context. Enrolment of Seattle patients took place during active infection, and they were followed longitudinally. This entry belongs to a study of blood T cell repertoires in COVID-19. Background on the study: Whether acute or convalescent, the COVID-19 samples came from the United States, Italy and Spain. PBMCs, B-cell-depleted T cells, or T cells were the source of the cDNA or gDNA that made up the material.

Per the original data handling: From reference gene primer amplification, estimates of nucleated cell counts were derived. The data were produced by immunoSEQ multiplex PCR, yet TCRdb's version contains in-frame clones alone and is incomplete. V, J and clone size were drawn from that table, and D and trimming were deduced from the DNA. The repertoire includes some 70,000 clones, 76% of them detected once, and about 15% sits in the top ten. This TCR derives from a man aged 60-69 years with COVID-19, enrolled during active disease. The sample comprised peripheral blood.

In DNA, the CDR3 is TGCGCCACCCAGGGGTTCTCTGGAAACACCATATATTTT. This codes for CATQGFSGNTIYF. The chain has TRBV10-2 and TRBJ1-3; perhaps TRBD1 as D (6 bases). Trimming shortened V by 10 bases and J by 0 bases, and 10 bases separated the two germline ends. Germline V gives CDR1 WSHSY, CDR2 SAAADI. This CDR3 is built from 13 residues.